The clone carrying this TCR beta chain was seen many times. This sample was included in a study of T cell repertoires in cytomegalovirus infection. TCRdb redid the calling of the reads with MiXCR, one entry per CDR3 protein. The table has about 300,000 distinct CDR3 sequences, around 9.6% seen once. J gave up 9 bases and V 1 base, and 0 bases lay outside the gene matches. Per germline, CDR1 LNHDA and CDR2 SQIVND (reference sequence). This CDR3 is 12 amino acids long. The sequenced material came from PBMCs. The chain recombines TRBV19 with TRBJ2-1; 7 bases fit TRBD2. The sequence came from a human donor in good health (CMV status not recorded). Some clones in this sample may be carry-over from other donors' samples. As DNA, the CDR3 is TGTGCCAGTAGTATAGCGGGGGGTGAGCAGTTCTTC. Its translation is CASSIAGGEQFF.